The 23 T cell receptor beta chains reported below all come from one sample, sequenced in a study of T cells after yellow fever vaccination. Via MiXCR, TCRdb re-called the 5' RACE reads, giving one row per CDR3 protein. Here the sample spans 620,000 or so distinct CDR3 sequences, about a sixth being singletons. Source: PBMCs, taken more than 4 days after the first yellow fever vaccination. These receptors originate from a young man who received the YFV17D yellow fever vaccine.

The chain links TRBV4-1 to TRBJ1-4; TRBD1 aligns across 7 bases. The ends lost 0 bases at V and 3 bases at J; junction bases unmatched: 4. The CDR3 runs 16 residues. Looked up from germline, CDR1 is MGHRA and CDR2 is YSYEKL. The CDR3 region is CASSQDEDRSNEKLFF. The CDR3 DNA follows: TGCGCCAGCAGCCAAGACGAGGACAGGTCTAATGAAAAACTGTTTTTT.

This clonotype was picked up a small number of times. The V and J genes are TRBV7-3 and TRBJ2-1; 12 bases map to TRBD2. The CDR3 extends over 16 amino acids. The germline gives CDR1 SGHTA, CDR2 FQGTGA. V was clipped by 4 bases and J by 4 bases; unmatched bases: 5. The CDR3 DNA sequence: TGTGCCAGCAGCTCCCTAGCGGGGGGGCAATACAATGAGCAGTTCTTC. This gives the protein CASSSLAGGQYNEQFF.

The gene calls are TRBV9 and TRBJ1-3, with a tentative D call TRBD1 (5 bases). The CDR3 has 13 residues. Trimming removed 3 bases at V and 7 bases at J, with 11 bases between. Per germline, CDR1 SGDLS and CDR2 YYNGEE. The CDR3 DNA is TGTGCCAGCAGCGCTTCAGGGTTCAACACCATATATTTT. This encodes CASSASGFNTIYF.

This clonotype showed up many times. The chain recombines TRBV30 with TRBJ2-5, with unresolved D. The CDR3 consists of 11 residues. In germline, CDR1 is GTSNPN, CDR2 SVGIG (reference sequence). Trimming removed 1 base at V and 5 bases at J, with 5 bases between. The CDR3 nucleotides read TGTGCCTGGAGTGGCACGGAGACCCAGTACTTC. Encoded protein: CAWSGTETQYF.

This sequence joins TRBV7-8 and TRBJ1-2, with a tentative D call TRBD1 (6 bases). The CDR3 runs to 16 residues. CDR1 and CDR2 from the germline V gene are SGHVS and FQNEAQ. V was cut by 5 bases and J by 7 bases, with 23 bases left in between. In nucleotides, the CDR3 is TGTGCCAGCAGCCCAGAAGGGGGTTGGGCGCCGAGTGGCTACACCTTC. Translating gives CASSPEGGWAPSGYTF.

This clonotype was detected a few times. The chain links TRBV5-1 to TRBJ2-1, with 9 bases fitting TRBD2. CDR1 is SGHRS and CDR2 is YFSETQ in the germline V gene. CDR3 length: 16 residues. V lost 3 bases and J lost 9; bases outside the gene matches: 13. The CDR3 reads CASSSPGLAGRAEQFF. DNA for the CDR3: TGCGCCAGCAGCTCGCCGGGACTAGCCGGTAGGGCTGAGCAGTTCTTC.

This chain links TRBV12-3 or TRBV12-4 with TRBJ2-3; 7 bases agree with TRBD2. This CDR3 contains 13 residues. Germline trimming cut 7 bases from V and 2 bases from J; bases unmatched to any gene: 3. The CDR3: CASITSVTDTQYF. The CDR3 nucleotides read TGTGCCAGCATTACTAGCGTCACAGATACGCAGTATTTT.

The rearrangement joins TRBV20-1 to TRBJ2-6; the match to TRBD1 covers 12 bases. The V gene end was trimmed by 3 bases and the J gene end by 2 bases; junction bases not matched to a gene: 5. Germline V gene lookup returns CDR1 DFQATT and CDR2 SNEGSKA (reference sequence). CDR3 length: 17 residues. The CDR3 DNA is TGCAGTGCTAGCGGGGGGACAGGGGGCGCTGGGGCCAACGTCCTGACTTTC. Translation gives CSASGGTGGAGANVLTF.

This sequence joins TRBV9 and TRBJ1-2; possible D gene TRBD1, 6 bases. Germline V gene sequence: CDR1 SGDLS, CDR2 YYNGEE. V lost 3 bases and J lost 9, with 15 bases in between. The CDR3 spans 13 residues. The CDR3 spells CASSEQRGGRYTF. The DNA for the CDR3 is TGTGCCAGCAGCGAACAAAGGGGGGGCCGCTACACCTTC. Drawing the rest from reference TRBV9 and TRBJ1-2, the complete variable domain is DSGVTQTPKHLITATGQRVTLRCSPRSGDLSVYWYQQSLDQGLQFLIQYYNGEERAKGNILERFSAQQFPDLHSELNLSSLELGDSALYFCASSEQRGGRYTFGSGTRLTVV.

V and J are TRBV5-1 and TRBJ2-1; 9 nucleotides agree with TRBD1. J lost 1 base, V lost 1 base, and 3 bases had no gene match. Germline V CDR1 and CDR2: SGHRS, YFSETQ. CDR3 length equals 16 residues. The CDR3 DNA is TGCGCCAGCAGCTTGATTGGGACAGGGTCCTACAATGAGCAGTTCTTC. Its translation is CASSLIGTGSYNEQFF.

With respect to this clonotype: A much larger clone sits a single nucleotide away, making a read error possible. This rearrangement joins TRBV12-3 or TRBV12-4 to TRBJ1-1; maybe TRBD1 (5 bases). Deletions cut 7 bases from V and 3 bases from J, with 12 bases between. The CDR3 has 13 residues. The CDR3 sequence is CASTPDRDTEAFF. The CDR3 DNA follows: TGTGCCAGCACCCCCGACAGAGACACTGAAGCTTTCTTT.

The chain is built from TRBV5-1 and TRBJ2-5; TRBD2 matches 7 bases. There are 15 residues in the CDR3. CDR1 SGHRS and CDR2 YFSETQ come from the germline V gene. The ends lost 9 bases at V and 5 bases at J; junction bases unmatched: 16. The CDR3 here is CATTPGGGGWETQYF. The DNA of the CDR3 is TGCGCCACCACACCCGGCGGGGGTGGATGGGAGACCCAGTACTTC.

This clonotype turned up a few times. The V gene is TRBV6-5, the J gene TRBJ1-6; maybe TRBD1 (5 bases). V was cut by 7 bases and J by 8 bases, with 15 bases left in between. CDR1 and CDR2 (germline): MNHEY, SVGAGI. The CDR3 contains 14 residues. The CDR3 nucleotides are TGTGCCAGCATTAGGGCAGGGTTTTATTCACCCCTCCACTTT. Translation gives CASIRAGFYSPLHF.

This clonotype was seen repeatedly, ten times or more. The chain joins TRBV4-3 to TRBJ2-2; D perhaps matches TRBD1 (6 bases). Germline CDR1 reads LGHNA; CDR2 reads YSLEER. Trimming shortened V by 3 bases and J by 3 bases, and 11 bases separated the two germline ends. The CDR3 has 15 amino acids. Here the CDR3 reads CASSHDNRDTGELFF. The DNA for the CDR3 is TGCGCCAGCAGCCATGATAACAGGGACACCGGGGAGCTGTTTTTT.

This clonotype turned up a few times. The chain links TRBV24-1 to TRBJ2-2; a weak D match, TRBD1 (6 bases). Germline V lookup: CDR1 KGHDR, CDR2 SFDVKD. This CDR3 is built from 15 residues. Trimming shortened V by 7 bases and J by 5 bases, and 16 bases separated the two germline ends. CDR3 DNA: TGTGCCACCAGGGACGAGGGGGAAGGGACCGGGGAGCTGTTTTTT. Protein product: CATRDEGEGTGELFF.

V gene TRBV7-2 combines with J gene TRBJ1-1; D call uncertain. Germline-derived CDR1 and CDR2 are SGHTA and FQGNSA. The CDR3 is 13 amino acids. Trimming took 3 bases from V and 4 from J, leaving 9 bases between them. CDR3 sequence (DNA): TGTGCCAGCAGCTTTACCCATTTCACTGAAGCTTTCTTT. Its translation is CASSFTHFTEAFF.

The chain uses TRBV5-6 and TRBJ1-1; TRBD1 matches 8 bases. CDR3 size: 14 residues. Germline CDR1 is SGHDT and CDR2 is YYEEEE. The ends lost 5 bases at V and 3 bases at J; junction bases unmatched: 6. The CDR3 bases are TGTGCCAGCAGGCGGACAGGGAGGGACACTGAAGCTTTCTTT. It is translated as CASRRTGRDTEAFF.

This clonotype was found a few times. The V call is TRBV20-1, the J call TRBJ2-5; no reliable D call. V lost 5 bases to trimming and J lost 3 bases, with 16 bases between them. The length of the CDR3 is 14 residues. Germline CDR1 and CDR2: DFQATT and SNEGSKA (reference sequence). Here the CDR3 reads CSAPVRREKETQYF. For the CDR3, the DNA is TGCAGTGCTCCGGTTAGAAGAGAGAAAGAGACCCAGTACTTC.

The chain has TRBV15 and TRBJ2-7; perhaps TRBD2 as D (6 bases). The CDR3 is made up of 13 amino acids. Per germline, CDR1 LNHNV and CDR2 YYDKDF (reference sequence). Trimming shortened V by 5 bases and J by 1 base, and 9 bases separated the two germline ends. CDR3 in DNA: TGTGCCACCAGCCGCGGGAATTCCTACGAGCAGTACTTC. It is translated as CATSRGNSYEQYF.

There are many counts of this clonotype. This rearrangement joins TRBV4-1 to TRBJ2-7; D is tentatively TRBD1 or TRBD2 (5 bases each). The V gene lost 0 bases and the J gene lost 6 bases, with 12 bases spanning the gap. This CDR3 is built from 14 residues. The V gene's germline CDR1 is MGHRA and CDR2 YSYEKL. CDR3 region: CASSQERGVFEQYV. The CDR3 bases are TGCGCCAGCAGCCAAGAGAGAGGGGTGTTCGAGCAGTACGTC.

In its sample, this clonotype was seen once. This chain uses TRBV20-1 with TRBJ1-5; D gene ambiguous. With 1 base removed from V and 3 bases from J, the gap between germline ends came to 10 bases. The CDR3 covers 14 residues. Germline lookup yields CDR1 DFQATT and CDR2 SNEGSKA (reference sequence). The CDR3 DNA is TGCAGTGCTAGAGTGGGAGCTAACAATCAGCCCCAGCATTTT. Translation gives CSARVGANNQPQHF.

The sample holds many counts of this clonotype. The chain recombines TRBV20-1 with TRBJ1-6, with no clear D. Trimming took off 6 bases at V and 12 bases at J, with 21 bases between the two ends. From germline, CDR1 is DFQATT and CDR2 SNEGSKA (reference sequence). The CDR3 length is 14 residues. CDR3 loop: CSAMDLGPLGPLHF. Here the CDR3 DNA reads TGCAGTGCGATGGACCTCGGGCCGTTGGGACCCCTCCACTTT.

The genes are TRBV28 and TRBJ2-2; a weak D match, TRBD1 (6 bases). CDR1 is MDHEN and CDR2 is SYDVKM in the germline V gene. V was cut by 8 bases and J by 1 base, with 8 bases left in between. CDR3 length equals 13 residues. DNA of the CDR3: TGTGCCAGCGGGACAATGAACACCGGGGAGCTGTTTTTT. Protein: CASGTMNTGELFF.